This TCR beta chain derives from a study of blood T cell repertoires in COVID-19. Authors' processing steps: Reference gene primer amplification yielded estimated nucleated cell counts. Sequencing was performed with immunoSEQ multiplex PCR; in TCRdb, only in-frame clones are kept and a portion is missing. V and J calls and clone size are copied from that table; D and trimming were computed from the DNA. Altogether 200,000 or so clones are present, approximately 84% being singletons, with the ten largest covering roughly 2.6%. From germline, CDR1 is SGHNT and CDR2 YYREEE (reference sequence). The CDR3 spans 13 residues. Trimming took off 0 bases at V and 11 bases at J, with 14 bases between the two ends.

The sample comprised peripheral blood. This sequence originates from a man aged 50-59 years who had recovered from COVID-19. This chain links TRBV5-4 with TRBJ1-1; D is ambiguous. The CDR3 DNA is TGTGCCAGCAGCTTGGCCACAACAGATGGGGCTTTCTTT. It translates to CASSLATTDGAFF.